The T cell receptor beta chain under discussion was sequenced for a study of T cells in tuberculosis. Adolescents were screened for latent TB by skin test and IGRA. Turning to this clone: Antigen: not known.

V was cut by 6 bases and J by 5 bases, with 18 bases left in between. The germline V gene has CDR1 SGHNT and CDR2 YYREEE (reference sequence). The CDR3 has 15 residues. Findings of the study overall: Samples were chosen by availability of cryopreserved specimens.

The protocol was immunoSEQ multiplex PCR, while the TCRdb copy is restricted to in-frame clones and leaves out a portion. Altogether more than 35,000 clones are present, about 93% being singletons, with the ten largest covering over 6.5%. Sequencing was performed on PBMCs. This clonotype was obtained from a donor between 10 and 35 years old with latent tuberculosis or without tuberculosis infection. The V call is TRBV5-4, the J call TRBJ2-1; D might be TRBD1 (6 bases). CDR3 sequence: CASTRPWQGNNEQFF. CDR3 nucleotides: TGTGCCAGCACCCGCCCGTGGCAGGGGAACAATGAGCAGTTCTTC.